These T cell receptor beta chains were read from a single sample in a study of T cells in Graves' hyperthyroidism and ophthalmopathy. MiXCR, run by TCRdb on the multiplex PCR reads, gives a single entry per CDR3 protein. The sample lists 350,000 to 400,000 distinct CDR3 sequences, 14% to 15% occurring once. The sample taken for sequencing was blood. The source of these receptors is a woman aged 30 to 39 with Graves' hyperthyroidism. Both conserved end residues are part of each CDR3. A D gene is named only where the DNA matches it firmly. Only part of the rows carry a size: once, few, many, or a class if the clone is expanded.

TRBD2 NA TRBJ2-1 TRBV5-4 CASSPQGLASHEQFF TGTGCCAGCAGCCCGCAGGGACTAGCATCCCATGAGCAGTTCTTC
TRBD2 many TRBJ2-7 TRBV9 CASSQTSTLNEQYF TGTGCCAGCAGCCAGACTAGCACTTTGAACGAGCAGTACTTC
NA many TRBJ2-2 TRBV11-2 CASGAFGGAGELFF TGTGCCAGCGGAGCCTTCGGGGGTGCCGGGGAGCTGTTTTTT
TRBD1 NA TRBJ1-6 TRBV6-9 CASSSQGAQNSPLHF TGTGCCAGCAGTTCACAGGGGGCGCAAAATTCACCCCTCCACTTT
TRBD2 once TRBJ2-1 TRBV6-1 CASRGTSGSMNEQFF TGTGCCAGCAGGGGGACTAGCGGGAGTATGAATGAGCAGTTCTTC
TRBD2 NA TRBJ2-3 TRBV28 CASTLGLAGGGTDTQYF TGTGCCAGCACCCTTGGACTAGCGGGAGGCGGCACAGATACGCAGTATTTT
TRBD1 many TRBJ2-7 TRBV11-2 CASSLAVLVGTGSYEQYF TGTGCCAGCAGCTTAGCGGTGCTAGTAGGGACAGGAAGCTACGAGCAGTACTTC
NA many TRBJ2-3 TRBV20-1 CSASGVGHTDTQYF TGCAGTGCTAGCGGAGTAGGTCACACAGATACGCAGTATTTT
NA many TRBJ2-3 TRBV12-3/TRBV12-4 CASSTGPSTDTQYF TGTGCCAGCAGTACTGGACCCTCGACAGATACGCAGTATTTT
NA NA TRBJ2-2 TRBV12-3/TRBV12-4 CASSTLRRELFF TGTGCCAGCAGTACCCTCAGGCGGGAGCTGTTTTTT
TRBD2 NA TRBJ2-3 TRBV28 CASSRLAGSDTQYF TGTGCCAGCAGTCGACTAGCGGGATCAGATACGCAGTATTTT
NA few TRBJ2-1 TRBV25-1 CASSRNSYNEQFF TGTGCCAGCAGTAGGAACTCATACAATGAGCAGTTCTTC
NA NA TRBJ2-2 TRBV29-1 CSGTGTGELFF TGCAGCGGAACGGGAACAGGGGAGCTGTTTTTT
NA NA TRBJ2-1 TRBV29-1 CSVGRVGGYNEQFF TGCAGCGTTGGAAGGGTAGGCGGATACAATGAGCAGTTCTTC
TRBD2 many TRBJ2-3 TRBV12-3/TRBV12-4 CASSLIREVGTDTQYF TGTGCCAGCAGTTTAATCCGGGAGGTCGGCACAGATACGCAGTATTTT
TRBD2 many TRBJ2-7 TRBV20-1 CSAVAGDPSYEQYF TGCAGTGCTGTAGCGGGAGACCCTTCCTACGAGCAGTACTTC
TRBD1 NA TRBJ2-7 TRBV5-1 CASSLSYRGRDEQYF TGCGCCAGCAGCTTGTCCTACAGGGGGCGGGACGAGCAGTACTTC
NA NA TRBJ2-2 TRBV5-4 CASSPGRGANTGELFF TGTGCCAGCAGCCCAGGTAGAGGGGCAAACACCGGGGAGCTGTTTTTT
NA few TRBJ2-1 TRBV29-1 CSVEEGSGLAYNEQFF TGCAGCGTTGAAGAGGGGAGTGGACTGGCATACAATGAGCAGTTCTTC
NA many TRBJ1-5 TRBV10-3 CAISPGTSLDNQPQHF TGTGCCATCAGCCCCGGGACATCTTTAGACAATCAGCCCCAGCATTTT
TRBD2 NA TRBJ2-7 TRBV20-1 CSARLPGRGNEQYF TGCAGTGCTAGATTACCCGGGAGGGGTAATGAGCAGTACTTC
TRBD1 NA TRBJ1-2 TRBV5-1 CASSPGQGAPGIGYTF TGCGCCAGCAGCCCGGGACAGGGGGCGCCCGGGATTGGCTACACCTTC
TRBD2 NA TRBJ2-1 TRBV11-2 CASSPPTSGSLKEFF TGTGCCAGCAGCCCCCCGACTAGCGGGAGTTTAAAAGAGTTCTTC
NA NA TRBJ2-7 TRBV12-3/TRBV12-4 CASRPTRGSEQYF TGTGCCAGCAGGCCGACCAGGGGTTCGGAGCAGTACTTC
NA NA TRBJ2-7 TRBV3-1 CASSQVADEQYF TGTGCCAGCAGCCAGGTCGCGGACGAGCAGTACTTC
TRBD2 many TRBJ2-7 TRBV20-1 CSAFGLAGDEQYF TGCAGTGCTTTCGGACTAGCGGGAGACGAGCAGTACTTC
TRBD1 many TRBJ1-5 TRBV30 CAWSVPGTAAQPQHF TGTGCCTGGAGTGTACCCGGGACAGCGGCTCAGCCCCAGCATTTT
NA few TRBJ2-1 TRBV18 CASSPAWDPSYNEQFF TGTGCCAGCTCCCCGGCATGGGACCCTTCCTACAATGAGCAGTTCTTC
TRBD2 NA TRBJ2-1 TRBV4-1 CASSQRDSGVNEQFF TGCGCCAGCAGCCAAAGGGATAGCGGGGTTAATGAGCAGTTCTTC
NA NA TRBJ1-2 TRBV10-3 CAISAGGGDSGYTF TGTGCCATCAGTGCTGGTGGGGGGGACTCTGGCTACACCTTC
NA many TRBJ1-3 TRBV18 CASSPPSRAGNTIYF TGTGCCAGCTCACCACCGAGCAGGGCTGGAAACACCATATATTTT
TRBD2 NA TRBJ2-7 TRBV7-8 CASSSLLAGGNYEQYF TGTGCCAGCAGCTCCCTACTAGCGGGAGGGAATTACGAGCAGTACTTC
NA many TRBJ2-5 TRBV28 CASFDRFVETQYF TGTGCCAGCTTTGACAGATTTGTGGAGACCCAGTACTTC
NA few TRBJ2-7 TRBV6-6 CASSYNRPYEQYF TGTGCCAGCAGTTACAACAGGCCATACGAGCAGTACTTC
TRBD2 many TRBJ2-5 TRBV7-8 CASRGREGREETQYF TGTGCCAGCAGGGGGCGGGAGGGCCGGGAGGAGACCCAGTACTTC
TRBD1 NA TRBJ2-1 TRBV18 CASSGGTGEAAYNEQFF TGTGCCAGCTCAGGGGGAACAGGGGAAGCGGCCTACAATGAGCAGTTCTTC
TRBD2 NA TRBJ2-1 TRBV20-1 CSASRLAGGTSSYNEQFF TGCAGTGCTAGCCGACTAGCGGGAGGGACGAGCTCCTACAATGAGCAGTTCTTC
NA few TRBJ2-7 TRBV20-1 CSARDPDWPSYEQYF TGCAGTGCTAGAGACCCGGACTGGCCCTCCTACGAGCAGTACTTC
NA NA TRBJ2-1 TRBV10-3 CATKAGPSGDEQFF TGTGCCACCAAGGCGGGACCAAGTGGCGATGAGCAGTTCTTC
TRBD1 many TRBJ2-7 TRBV15 CATSSEGRGRAYEQYF TGTGCCACCAGCAGCGAGGGCAGGGGGCGCGCGTACGAGCAGTACTTC
NA many TRBJ2-7 TRBV2 CASTQKGSSYEQYF TGTGCCAGCACCCAAAAGGGGAGCTCCTACGAGCAGTACTTC
NA NA TRBJ1-3 TRBV29-1 CSVQIAGSGNTIYF TGCAGCGTACAAATCGCAGGGTCTGGAAACACCATATATTTT
NA many TRBJ2-7 TRBV28 CASSLLGEFYEQYF TGTGCCAGCAGTTTATTGGGGGAATTCTACGAGCAGTACTTC
TRBD2 NA TRBJ2-3 TRBV24-1 CATSGKREAPTDTQYF TGTGCCACCAGTGGGAAGCGGGAGGCACCTACAGATACGCAGTATTTT
NA few TRBJ2-7 TRBV27 CASSLFSRSYEQYF TGTGCCAGCAGTTTATTTTCCCGATCCTACGAGCAGTACTTC
NA NA TRBJ2-5 TRBV19 CASSAFQETQYF TGTGCCAGTAGTGCCTTTCAAGAGACCCAGTACTTC
TRBD1 few TRBJ2-7 TRBV29-1 CSVTGNGEQYF TGCAGCGTGACAGGGAACGGCGAGCAGTACTTC
TRBD2 NA TRBJ2-1 TRBV9 CVSSVEWLAGGNEQFF TGTGTCAGCAGCGTAGAGTGGCTAGCGGGAGGCAATGAGCAGTTCTTC
TRBD1 NA TRBJ2-5 TRBV5-5 CASAREGGIGETQYF TGTGCCAGCGCTCGGGAAGGGGGCATTGGAGAGACCCAGTACTTC
NA NA TRBJ1-1 TRBV19 CASSMFDGNTEAFF TGTGCCAGTAGTATGTTTGATGGGAACACTGAAGCTTTCTTT
NA few TRBJ1-5 TRBV24-1 CATSDLSGNQPQHF TGTGCCACCAGTGATTTGTCCGGGAATCAGCCCCAGCATTTT
TRBD2 few TRBJ2-1 TRBV24-1 CATSVRTSGVYNEQFF TGTGCCACCAGTGTTAGGACTAGCGGGGTATACAATGAGCAGTTCTTC
TRBD2 many TRBJ2-7 TRBV6-1 CASGRGRARGVNEQYF TGTGCCAGCGGTCGCGGGAGGGCCCGGGGAGTCAACGAGCAGTACTTC
NA NA TRBJ1-2 TRBV3-1 CASSQVMDGGYTF TGTGCCAGCAGCCAAGTGATGGATGGTGGCTACACCTTC
TRBD2 NA TRBJ2-5 TRBV29-1 CSASSGAYQETQYF TGCAGCGCTTCTAGCGGAGCGTACCAAGAGACCCAGTACTTC
TRBD1 NA TRBJ2-1 TRBV29-1 CSVGLGQGYFGHNEQFF TGCAGCGTTGGCCTAGGACAGGGATACTTTGGCCACAATGAGCAGTTCTTC
NA few TRBJ2-2 TRBV6-5 CASSYFGGGGELFF TGTGCCAGCAGTTACTTCGGGGGTGGAGGGGAGCTGTTTTTT
NA NA TRBJ2-7 TRBV13 CASSSLLAVGVHEQYF TGTGCCAGCAGCTCCCTCTTAGCGGTTGGGGTTCACGAGCAGTACTTC
TRBD1 many TRBJ2-1 TRBV12-3/TRBV12-4 CASTRQGFGNEQFF TGTGCCAGCACCAGACAGGGATTCGGTAATGAGCAGTTCTTC
NA many TRBJ2-7 TRBV15 CATSDSYEQYF TGTGCCACCAGCGACAGCTACGAGCAGTACTTC